Presented here are 21 T cell receptor beta chains from one specimen sequenced in a study of shared clonotypes between healthy human individuals (TCRdb year 2020). Receptor amplification or capture employed the immunoSEQ multiplex PCR assay. This immuneACCESS table, as held by TCRdb, lists in-frame sequences with V and J called but not all clones. Of the missing ones, under half trace to an unresolved V gene in checked studies; the others have no known cause. The sample table contains roughly 1 million clones; only one count was recorded for 75% to 80% of them. Together, the top ten hold roughly 0.56% of the sample. Input material: memory CD4+ T cells from PBMCs. The sample's cell subset or site label, decoded: CD45RA-negative fraction. The source of these receptors is a young man in good health. Some clones in this sample may be carry-over from other donors' samples.

CDR3 region: CASSTGPLHEQYF. In nucleotides, the CDR3 is TGTGCCAGCAGCACAGGGCCACTCCACGAGCAGTACTTC. The chain is built from TRBV2 and TRBJ2-7, with TRBD1 as a possible D gene (6 bases). CDR3 size: 13 residues. Germline V gives CDR1 SNHLY, CDR2 FYNNEI. Deletions cut 6 bases from V and 5 bases from J, with 14 bases between.

This chain links TRBV2 with TRBJ1-1; TRBD1 aligns across 12 bases. The CDR3 length is 18 residues. The germline CDR1 and CDR2 sequences are SNHLY and FYNNEI. The ends lost 6 bases at V and 4 bases at J; junction bases unmatched: 15. The chain's CDR3 is CASSLIPGTGGRGTEAFF. The CDR3 DNA follows: TGTGCCAGCAGCCTGATCCCCGGGACAGGGGGCAGGGGCACTGAAGCTTTCTTT.

This clone is a singleton in its sample. The V call is TRBV5-1, the J call TRBJ2-7; TRBD1 is a possible D gene (6 bases). The CDR3 runs 13 residues. V lost 3 bases and J 7 bases, leaving 14 bases between the germline ends. The germline CDR1 and CDR2 sequences are SGHRS and YFSETQ. The CDR3 spells CASSSNREQEQYF. In DNA form, the CDR3 reads TGCGCCAGCAGCTCGAACAGGGAGCAAGAGCAGTACTTC.

This chain uses TRBV7-2 with TRBJ2-5, with a possible D match to TRBD2 (5 bases). Deletions cut 3 bases from V and 2 bases from J, with 13 bases between. Germline values: CDR1 SGHTA, CDR2 FQGNSA. This CDR3 comprises 15 residues. In DNA form, the CDR3 reads TGTGCCAGCAGCTTTCAGACGGGGATACAAGAGACCCAGTACTTC. It specifies CASSFQTGIQETQYF.

The rearrangement links TRBV28 to TRBJ2-6; perhaps D is TRBD1 or TRBD2 (6 bases each). Germline V gene lookup returns CDR1 MDHEN and CDR2 SYDVKM. This CDR3 contains 19 residues. V lost 5 bases and J 4 bases, leaving 24 bases between the germline ends. The CDR3 protein is CASSHYGDGGAGGANVLTF. In DNA, the CDR3 is TGTGCCAGCAGTCATTACGGGGATGGGGGCGCGGGAGGGGCCAACGTCCTGACTTTC.

This clone was detected ten times or more. This chain uses TRBV5-1 with TRBJ1-5; 11 bases fit TRBD1. The germline V gene encodes CDR1 SGHRS and CDR2 YFSETQ. With V trimmed by 4 bases and J by 4 bases, 4 bases remained unmatched. The CDR3 has 15 residues. The CDR3 region has the DNA TGCGCCAGCAGCCTAGGACAGGGGGCTAATCAGCCCCAGCATTTT. Translating it yields CASSLGQGANQPQHF.

The V and J genes are TRBV6-1 and TRBJ1-2; D is unclear. This CDR3 contains 14 residues. The V gene lost 3 bases and the J gene lost 2 bases, with 10 bases spanning the gap. CDR1 and CDR2 from the germline V gene are MNHNS and SASEGT. CDR3 nucleotides: TGTGCCAGCAGTGAGGCCTTGGGGAACTATGGCTACACCTTC. This encodes CASSEALGNYGYTF.

V usage is TRBV5-8 and J usage is TRBJ2-1; D perhaps matches TRBD1 (5 bases). V lost 0 bases to trimming and J lost 12 bases, with 13 bases between them. The CDR3 sequence is 13 residues long. Germline values: CDR1 SGHTS, CDR2 YDEGEE. The chain's CDR3 is CASSLEQATRQFF. The CDR3, as DNA: TGTGCCAGCAGCTTGGAACAGGCCACTCGGCAGTTCTTC. Full variable domain (remainder filled in from reference TRBV5-8 and TRBJ2-1): EAGVTQSPTHLIKTRGQQATLRCSPISGHTSVYWYQQALGLGLQFLLWYDEGEERNRGNFPPRFSGRQFPNYSSELNVNALELEDSALYLCASSLEQATRQFFGPGTRLTVL.

V gene TRBV29-1 combines with J gene TRBJ1-1; D is unresolved. V shed 8 bases and J shed 1 base, with 8 bases lying between them. Germline assignment: CDR1 SQVTM and CDR2 ANQGSEA. CDR3 length: 11 amino acids. The CDR3 protein is CSLQQNTEAFF. The CDR3 DNA follows: TGCAGCCTACAGCAGAACACTGAAGCTTTCTTT.

The chain uses TRBV5-1 and TRBJ2-1; TRBD2 aligns across 12 bases. Germline-derived CDR1 and CDR2 are SGHRS and YFSETQ. The CDR3 contains 18 residues. V lost 4 bases and J lost 7; bases outside the gene matches: 15. The CDR3 loop is CASSPVASGRAGWNEQFF. Here the CDR3 DNA reads TGCGCCAGCAGCCCCGTAGCTAGCGGGAGGGCCGGGTGGAATGAGCAGTTCTTC.

The chain recombines TRBV5-1 with TRBJ1-4; no firm D call. V lost 2 bases and J lost 0, with 8 bases in between. Germline CDR1 SGHRS, CDR2 YFSETQ. The CDR3 length is 15 residues. The CDR3 loop reads CASSFGLTTNEKLFF. CDR3 in DNA: TGCGCCAGCAGCTTCGGCCTCACAACTAATGAAAAACTGTTTTTT.

The chain links TRBV28 to TRBJ1-5, with a possible D match to TRBD1 (6 bases). V dropped 7 bases and J dropped 6 bases, with 25 bases sitting between them. The CDR3 is 17 residues long. Per the germline V gene, CDR1 is MDHEN and CDR2 is SYDVKM. CDR3 sequence reads: CASTESPTGKWSQPQHF. For the CDR3, the DNA is TGTGCCAGCACCGAATCTCCTACAGGGAAATGGAGTCAGCCCCAGCATTTT.

As concerns this clone: At one end, the junction sequence differs from germline, possibly due to a read error. The chain employs TRBV5-1 and TRBJ2-5, with unresolved D. CDR1 SGHRS and CDR2 YFSETQ come from the germline V gene. The CDR3 runs to 12 residues. The CDR3, as DNA: TGCGCCACCAGCCCGGCGTTGGAGACCCAGTACTTC. This sequence encodes CATSPALETQYF.

The chain employs TRBV10-3 and TRBJ2-2, with a weak D call TRBD2 (6 bases). CDR1 ENHRY and CDR2 SYGVKD come from the germline V gene. The CDR3 has 14 residues. The V end was cut by 4 bases, the J end by 5 bases, with 11 bases between. The CDR3 reads CAISGLRGTGELFF. The CDR3 nucleotides are TGTGCCATCAGTGGTCTCCGGGGGACCGGGGAGCTGTTTTTT.

The chain couples TRBV2 to TRBJ2-3, with 9 bases aligning to TRBD2. The CDR3 is made up of 15 amino acids. Per germline, CDR1 SNHLY and CDR2 FYNNEI. V lost 6 bases, J lost 0 bases, and 4 bases stayed unmatched. The CDR3 DNA sequence: TGTGCCAGCAGCACAGCGGGAGGAAGCACAGATACGCAGTATTTT. Protein: CASSTAGGSTDTQYF.

The chain employs TRBV2 and TRBJ2-1, with D possibly matching TRBD1 (6 bases). CDR3 length: 12 amino acids. Germline assignment: CDR1 SNHLY and CDR2 FYNNEI. The germline V and J ends were trimmed by 5 bases and 12 bases, with 14 bases remaining between them. CDR3 coding DNA: TGTGCCAGCAGTTCGGACAGCCCAATGCAGTTCTTC. It yields the protein CASSSDSPMQFF.

As concerns this clone: The identical CDR3 is also encoded by other nucleotide sequences in the sample. The chain employs TRBV7-9 and TRBJ2-1; D is undetermined. From germline, CDR1 is SEHNR and CDR2 FQNEAQ (reference sequence). Trimming took off 0 bases at V and 6 bases at J, with 0 bases between the two ends. The CDR3 extends over 11 amino acids. The CDR3 DNA reads TGTGCCAGCAGCTTAGCCAATGAGCAGTTCTTC. Translated, it gives CASSLANEQFF.

The chain links TRBV18 to TRBJ1-2, with no clear D. The V end was cut by 4 bases, the J end by 4 bases, with 4 bases between. Per the germline V gene, CDR1 is KGHSH and CDR2 is LQKENI. The CDR3 extends over 11 amino acids. The chain's CDR3 is CASSQSYGYTF. In DNA form, the CDR3 reads TGTGCCAGCTCACAATCCTATGGCTACACCTTC.

This chain uses TRBV11-2 with TRBJ2-1; D assignment may be TRBD1 or TRBD2 (6 bases each). The V end was cut by 5 bases, the J end by 6 bases, with 20 bases between. The germline V gene encodes CDR1 SGHAT and CDR2 FQNNGV. The CDR3 covers 16 residues. CDR3 bases: TGTGCCAGCAGCCCCCACGGCGGGATAGGGGGCAATGAGCAGTTCTTC. Protein sequence: CASSPHGGIGGNEQFF.

The chain uses TRBV27 and TRBJ1-2, with 10 bases aligning to TRBD1. After removal of 3 bases from V and 8 bases from J, the junction contained 12 bases not matched to a gene. The CDR3 sequence is 16 residues long. Per germline, CDR1 MNHEY and CDR2 SMNVEV (reference sequence). This chain's CDR3 is CASSLQYRQGARGYTF. The CDR3 nucleotides read TGTGCCAGCAGTTTGCAGTACAGACAGGGGGCTAGGGGCTACACCTTC.

The rearrangement uses TRBV7-2 and TRBJ2-2; TRBD2 agrees at 11 bases. V lost 8 bases to trimming and J lost 5 bases; unmatched junction nucleotides: 7. This CDR3 comprises 15 residues. Germline V gives CDR1 SGHTA, CDR2 FQGNSA. CDR3 in amino acids: CASGEGTSGTGELFF. The CDR3 DNA reads as TGTGCCAGCGGCGAAGGGACTAGCGGAACCGGGGAGCTGTTTTTT.